This T cell receptor beta chain emerged from a study of T-cell memory formation after mild COVID-19. Libraries for TCRalpha and TCRbeta carried sample barcodes and unique molecular identifiers via 5'RACE. TCRdb reprocessed the 5' RACE reads via MiXCR and lists one record per CDR3 protein. The table lists about half a million distinct CDR3 sequences, 15% to 20% of them singletons. Study-level findings and limits: Among CD4+ contracting clones, most were CM and EM, and CD8+ ones EMRA. The study detected some responding clones in pre-infection memory, suggesting cross-reactive memory joined.

Regarding this clonotype: Its antigen is still unknown.

The CDR3 totals 14 residues. The germline gives CDR1 DFQATT, CDR2 SNEGSKA (reference sequence). Deletions cut 4 bases from V and 5 bases from J, with 17 bases between. The rearrangement joins TRBV20-1 to TRBJ1-1, with D tentatively TRBD1 (5 bases). The specimen sequenced was PBMCs or a T cell subset sorted from them (not recorded which). This TCR came from an adult woman who had mild COVID-19 (a few samples of this study predate the infection). Cell type and time point are not known. The CDR3 DNA sequence: TGCAGTGCTACCCGGGAGGGGTTAGCTACTGAAGCTTTCTTT. Protein: CSATREGLATEAFF.